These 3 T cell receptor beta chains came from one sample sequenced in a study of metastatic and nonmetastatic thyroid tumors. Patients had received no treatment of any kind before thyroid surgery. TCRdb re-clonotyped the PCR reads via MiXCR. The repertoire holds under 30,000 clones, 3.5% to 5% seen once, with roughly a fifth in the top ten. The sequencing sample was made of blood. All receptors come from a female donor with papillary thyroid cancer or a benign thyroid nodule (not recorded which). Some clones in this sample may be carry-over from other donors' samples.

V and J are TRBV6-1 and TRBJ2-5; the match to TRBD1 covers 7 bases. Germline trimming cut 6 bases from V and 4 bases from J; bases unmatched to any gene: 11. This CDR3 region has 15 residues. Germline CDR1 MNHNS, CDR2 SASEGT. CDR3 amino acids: CASSQTGVGVETQYF. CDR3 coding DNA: TGTGCCAGCAGCCAAACAGGGGTAGGAGTAGAGACCCAGTACTTC.

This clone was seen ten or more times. CDR3 bases: TGTGCCAGCTCACCAAACCCACAGGGAAACTATGGCTACACCTTC. This gives the protein CASSPNPQGNYGYTF. The chain is built from TRBV18 and TRBJ1-2; maybe TRBD1 (6 bases). Trimming took 2 bases from V and 2 from J, leaving 12 bases between them. The CDR3 covers 15 residues. Germline loops: CDR1 KGHSH, CDR2 LQKENI.

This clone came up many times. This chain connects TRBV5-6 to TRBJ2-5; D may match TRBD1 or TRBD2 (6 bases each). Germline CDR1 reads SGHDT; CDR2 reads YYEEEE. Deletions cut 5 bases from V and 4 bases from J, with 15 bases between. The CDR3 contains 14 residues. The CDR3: CASSPLGGGETQYF. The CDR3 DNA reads TGTGCCAGCAGTCCACTAGGGGGAGGAGAGACCCAGTACTTC.